One sample yielded the 8 T cell receptor beta chains listed below, sequenced in a study of shared clonotypes between healthy human individuals. Some clones are missing from TCRdb's copy, which holds only in-frame ones; the method was immunoSEQ multiplex PCR. The repertoire holds 2.3 million or so clones, with more than 85% as singletons. The sample taken for sequencing was naive CD4+ T cells from PBMCs. As for subset: CD45RA+ positively selected. These receptors were obtained from a man younger than 35 in good health. Some clones in this sample may be carry-over from other donors' samples.

This clone was observed a single time. V gene TRBV6-6 combines with J gene TRBJ1-3; possible D gene TRBD1, 6 bases. V lost 4 bases and J lost 2, with 15 bases in between. In germline, CDR1 is MNHNY, CDR2 SVGAGI (reference sequence). The CDR3 has 16 residues. As DNA, the CDR3 is TGTGCCAGCAGTTTGGCCTCAGGGGCCGCTGGAAACACCATATATTTT. Translating it yields CASSLASGAAGNTIYF.

CDR3 nucleotides: TGTGCCAGCTACCCCCAAAAGAACACTGAAGCTTTCTTT. Translation: CASYPQKNTEAFF. This chain connects TRBV28 to TRBJ1-1, with no clear D. This CDR3 contains 13 residues. Trimming removed 8 bases from V and 1 base from J, with 11 bases in between. Looked up from germline, CDR1 is MDHEN and CDR2 is SYDVKM.

The chain links TRBV30 to TRBJ1-3; D uncertain. CDR3 size: 13 residues. Germline V gene sequence: CDR1 GTSNPN, CDR2 SVGIG (reference sequence). Trimming cost V 4 bases and J 2 bases, with 9 bases left between them. CDR3 coding DNA: TGTGCCTGGAATCGAGGCCCTGGAAACACCATATATTTT. Residues: CAWNRGPGNTIYF.

The chain uses TRBV19 and TRBJ2-1; 9 bases map to TRBD2. Germline CDR1 is LNHDA and CDR2 is SQIVND (reference sequence). CDR3 length equals 15 residues. V dropped 3 bases and J dropped 8; count of bases not matched to a gene: 8. In nucleotides, the CDR3 is TGTGCCAGTAGTATTCAAGCGGGAGGCTTAGATGAGCAGTTCTTC. This translates into CASSIQAGGLDEQFF.

V is TRBV28 and J is TRBJ2-7; D is possibly TRBD2 (6 bases). CDR3 length: 17 residues. From germline, CDR1 is MDHEN and CDR2 SYDVKM. V lost 3 bases and J lost 0, with 18 bases in between. The chain's CDR3 is CASSFARWGESSYEQYF. CDR3 DNA sequence: TGTGCCAGCAGTTTTGCCCGATGGGGGGAGAGCTCCTACGAGCAGTACTTC. The full variable domain, in which reference TRBV28 and TRBJ2-7 provide the parts outside the CDR3, is DVKVTQSSRYLVKRTGEKVFLECVQDMDHENMFWYRQDPGLGLRLIYFSYDVKMKEKGDIPEGYSVSREKKERFSLILESASTNQTSMYLCASSFARWGESSYEQYFGPGTRLTVT.

With respect to this clone: The same CDR3 can be traced to other DNA sequences in this sample. The chain combines TRBV11-2 with TRBJ2-7; D gene ambiguous. V gave up 1 base and J gave up 1 base, with 2 bases separating them. CDR3 length: 12 residues. Germline V lookup: CDR1 SGHAT, CDR2 FQNNGV. The DNA of the CDR3 is TGTGCCAGCAGCTTAGTATCCTACGAGCAGTACTTC. Translating gives CASSLVSYEQYF.

Remarks on this clone: The same CDR3 can be traced to other DNA sequences in this sample. The chain combines TRBV5-1 with TRBJ2-1; D unresolved. Deletions cut 0 bases from V and 7 bases from J, with 8 bases between. Germline values: CDR1 SGHRS, CDR2 YFSETQ. The CDR3 is 13 amino acids. The CDR3 region is CASSLGDRNEQFF. The CDR3 region has the DNA TGCGCCAGCAGCTTGGGAGATCGTAATGAGCAGTTCTTC.

The V gene is TRBV5-1, the J gene TRBJ2-2; D tentatively reads TRBD1 or TRBD2 (5 bases each). The V end was cut by 4 bases, the J end by 2 bases, with 12 bases between. The CDR3 length is 15 residues. Germline V gene lookup returns CDR1 SGHRS and CDR2 YFSETQ. The DNA of the CDR3 is TGCGCCAGCAGCCAAGGGACCGATAACACCGGGGAGCTGTTTTTT. Residues: CASSQGTDNTGELFF.